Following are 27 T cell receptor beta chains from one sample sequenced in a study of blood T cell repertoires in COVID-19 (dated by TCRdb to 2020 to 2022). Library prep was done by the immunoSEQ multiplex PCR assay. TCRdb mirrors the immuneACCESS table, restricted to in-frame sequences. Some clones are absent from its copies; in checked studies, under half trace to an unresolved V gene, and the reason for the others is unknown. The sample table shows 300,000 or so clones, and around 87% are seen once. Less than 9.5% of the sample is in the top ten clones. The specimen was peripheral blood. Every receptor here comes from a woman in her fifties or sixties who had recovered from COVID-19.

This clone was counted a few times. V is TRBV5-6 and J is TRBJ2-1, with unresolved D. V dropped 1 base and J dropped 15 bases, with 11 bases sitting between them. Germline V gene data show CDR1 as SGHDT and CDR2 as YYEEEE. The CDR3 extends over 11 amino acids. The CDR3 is CASSLSDIMFF. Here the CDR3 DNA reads TGTGCCAGCAGCTTGTCAGACATTATGTTCTTC. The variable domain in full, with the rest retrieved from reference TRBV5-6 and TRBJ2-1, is DAGVTQSPTHLIKTRGQQVTLRCSPKSGHDTVSWYQQALGQGPQFIFQYYEEEERQRGNFPDRFSGHQFPNYSSELNVNALLLGDSALYLCASSLSDIMFFGPGTRLTVL.

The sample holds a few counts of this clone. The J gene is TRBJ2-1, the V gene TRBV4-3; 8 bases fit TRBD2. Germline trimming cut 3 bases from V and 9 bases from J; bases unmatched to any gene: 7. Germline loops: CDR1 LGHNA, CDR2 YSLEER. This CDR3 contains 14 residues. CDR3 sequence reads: CASSQDLAGSEQFF. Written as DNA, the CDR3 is TGCGCCAGCAGCCAGGACCTAGCGGGCTCTGAGCAGTTCTTC.

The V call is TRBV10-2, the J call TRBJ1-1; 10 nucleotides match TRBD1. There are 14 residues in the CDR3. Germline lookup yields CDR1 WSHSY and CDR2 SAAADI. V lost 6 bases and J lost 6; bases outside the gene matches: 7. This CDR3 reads CASRVPGQGPEAFF. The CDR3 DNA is TGCGCCAGCAGAGTACCGGGACAGGGGCCTGAAGCTTTCTTT.

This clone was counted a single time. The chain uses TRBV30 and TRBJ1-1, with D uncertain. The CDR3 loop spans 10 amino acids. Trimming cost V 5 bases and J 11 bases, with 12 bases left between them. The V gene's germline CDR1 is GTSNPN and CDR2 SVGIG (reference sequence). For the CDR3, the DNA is TGTGCCTGGTGTCCTATTGGTGCTTTCTTT. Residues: CAWCPIGAFF.

The CDR3 bases are TGTGCCAGCAGCCAAGTTAAGAACACTGAAGCTTTCTTT. Translation: CASSQVKNTEAFF. This sequence joins TRBV3-1 (or the pseudogene TRBV3-2) and TRBJ1-1; D not resolved. The CDR3 loop spans 13 amino acids. Per the germline V gene, CDR1 is LGHDT and CDR2 is YNNKEL (reference sequence). Trimming removed 1 base from V and 1 base from J, with 4 bases in between.

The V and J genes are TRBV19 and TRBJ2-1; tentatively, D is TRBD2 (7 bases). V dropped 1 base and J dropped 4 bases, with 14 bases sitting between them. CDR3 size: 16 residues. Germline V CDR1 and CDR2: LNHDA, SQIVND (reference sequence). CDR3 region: CASSIVRGGLYNEQFF. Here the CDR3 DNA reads TGTGCCAGTAGTATAGTTCGCGGGGGCCTTTACAATGAGCAGTTCTTC.

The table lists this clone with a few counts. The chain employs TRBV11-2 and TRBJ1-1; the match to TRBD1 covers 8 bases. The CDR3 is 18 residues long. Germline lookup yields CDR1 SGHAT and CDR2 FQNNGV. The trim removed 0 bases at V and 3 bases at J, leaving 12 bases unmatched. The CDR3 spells CASSLDGRQGAKYTEAFF. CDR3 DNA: TGTGCCAGCAGCTTAGATGGGCGGCAGGGGGCTAAATACACTGAAGCTTTCTTT.

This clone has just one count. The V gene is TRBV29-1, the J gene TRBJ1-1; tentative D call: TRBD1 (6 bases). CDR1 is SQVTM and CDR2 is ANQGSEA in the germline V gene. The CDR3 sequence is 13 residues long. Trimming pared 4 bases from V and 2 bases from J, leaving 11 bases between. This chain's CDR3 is CSVATGLNTEAFF. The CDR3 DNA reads TGCAGCGTTGCCACAGGGCTAAACACTGAAGCTTTCTTT.

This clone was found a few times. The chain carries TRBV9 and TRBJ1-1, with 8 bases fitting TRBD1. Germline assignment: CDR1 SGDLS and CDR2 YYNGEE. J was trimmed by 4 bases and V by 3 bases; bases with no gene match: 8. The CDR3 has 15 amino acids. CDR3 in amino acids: CASSAQGAGSTEAFF. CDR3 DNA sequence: TGTGCCAGCAGCGCTCAGGGGGCCGGTTCCACTGAAGCTTTCTTT.

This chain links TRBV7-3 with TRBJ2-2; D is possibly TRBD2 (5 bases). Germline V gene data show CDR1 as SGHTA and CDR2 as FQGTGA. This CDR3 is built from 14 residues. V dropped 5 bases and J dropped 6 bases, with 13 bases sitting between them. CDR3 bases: TGTGCCAGCAGCCGGGGAAGGCGGGCCGGGGAGCTGTTTTTT. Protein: CASSRGRRAGELFF.

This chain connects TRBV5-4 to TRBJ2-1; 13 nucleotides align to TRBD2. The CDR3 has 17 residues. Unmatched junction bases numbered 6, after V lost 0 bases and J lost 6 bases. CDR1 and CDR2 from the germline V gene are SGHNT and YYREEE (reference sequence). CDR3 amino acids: CASSLGGGLAGVNEQFF. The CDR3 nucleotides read TGTGCCAGCAGCTTGGGGGGTGGACTAGCGGGAGTCAATGAGCAGTTCTTC.

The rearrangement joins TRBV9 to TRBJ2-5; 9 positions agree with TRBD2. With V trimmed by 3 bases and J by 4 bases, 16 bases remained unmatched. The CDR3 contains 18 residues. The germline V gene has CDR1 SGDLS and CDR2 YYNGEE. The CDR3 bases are TGTGCCAGCAGCGCCTCTTTCTCTAGCGGGGTATTAGGAGAGACCCAGTACTTC. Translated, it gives CASSASFSSGVLGETQYF.

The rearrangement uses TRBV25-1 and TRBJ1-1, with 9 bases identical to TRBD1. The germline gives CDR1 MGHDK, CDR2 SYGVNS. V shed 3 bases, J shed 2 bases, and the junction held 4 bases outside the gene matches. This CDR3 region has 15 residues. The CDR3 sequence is CASSEPGQGNTEAFF. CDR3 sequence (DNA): TGTGCCAGCAGTGAGCCGGGACAGGGTAACACTGAAGCTTTCTTT.

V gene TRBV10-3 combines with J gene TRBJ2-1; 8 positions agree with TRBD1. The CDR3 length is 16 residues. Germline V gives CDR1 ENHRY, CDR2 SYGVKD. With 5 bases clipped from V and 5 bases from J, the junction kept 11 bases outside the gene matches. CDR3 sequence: CAISILPGQENNEQFF. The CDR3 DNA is TGTGCCATCAGTATACTTCCGGGACAGGAAAACAATGAGCAGTTCTTC.

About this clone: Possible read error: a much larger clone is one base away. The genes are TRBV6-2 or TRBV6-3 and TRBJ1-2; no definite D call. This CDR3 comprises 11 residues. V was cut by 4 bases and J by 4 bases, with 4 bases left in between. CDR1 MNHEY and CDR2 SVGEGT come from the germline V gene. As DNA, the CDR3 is TGTGCCAGCAGTTCCGGCTATGGCTACACCTTC. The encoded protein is CASSSGYGYTF.

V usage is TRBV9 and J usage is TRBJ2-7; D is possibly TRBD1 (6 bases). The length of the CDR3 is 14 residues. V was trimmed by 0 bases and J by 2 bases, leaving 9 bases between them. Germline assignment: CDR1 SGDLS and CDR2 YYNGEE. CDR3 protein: CASSVEDSTYEQYF. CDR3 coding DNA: TGTGCCAGCAGCGTAGAGGACAGTACCTACGAGCAGTACTTC.

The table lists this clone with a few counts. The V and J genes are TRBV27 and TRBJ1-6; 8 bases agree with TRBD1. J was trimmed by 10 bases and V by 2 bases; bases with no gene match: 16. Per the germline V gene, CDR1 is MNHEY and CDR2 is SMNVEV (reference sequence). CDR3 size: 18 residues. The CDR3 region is CASSLTLGGAQGGSPLHF. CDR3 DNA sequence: TGTGCCAGCAGTTTAACTCTGGGAGGGGCACAGGGGGGCTCACCCCTCCACTTT.

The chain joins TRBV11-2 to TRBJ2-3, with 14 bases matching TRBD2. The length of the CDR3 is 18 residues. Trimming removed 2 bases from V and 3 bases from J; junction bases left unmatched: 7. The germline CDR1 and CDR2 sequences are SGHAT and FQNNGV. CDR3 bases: TGTGCCAGCAGCTTACAGGGACTAGCGGGAGTAGGGACAGATACGCAGTATTTT. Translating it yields CASSLQGLAGVGTDTQYF.

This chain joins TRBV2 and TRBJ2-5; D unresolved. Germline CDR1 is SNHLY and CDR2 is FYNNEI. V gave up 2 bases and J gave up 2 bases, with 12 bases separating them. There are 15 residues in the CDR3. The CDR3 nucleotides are TGTGCCAGCAGTGAACTTAGCCTCCTTCAAGAGACCCAGTACTTC. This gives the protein CASSELSLLQETQYF.

CDR3 nucleotides: TGTGCCAGCAGCCCGCCGCCCCCTGAGGCCCAGCATTTT. This codes for CASSPPPPEAQHF. V gene TRBV6-5 combines with J gene TRBJ1-5; D is unresolved. This CDR3 spans 13 amino acids. Germline V lookup: CDR1 MNHEY, CDR2 SVGAGI. Trimming took off 6 bases at V and 11 bases at J, with 17 bases between the two ends.

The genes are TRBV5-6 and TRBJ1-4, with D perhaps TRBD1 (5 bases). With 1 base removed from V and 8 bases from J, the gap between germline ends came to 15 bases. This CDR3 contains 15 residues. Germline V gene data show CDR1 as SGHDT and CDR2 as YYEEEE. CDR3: CASSLRNRRGEKLFF. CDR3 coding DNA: TGTGCCAGCAGCTTGCGGAACAGGCGCGGAGAAAAACTGTTTTTT.

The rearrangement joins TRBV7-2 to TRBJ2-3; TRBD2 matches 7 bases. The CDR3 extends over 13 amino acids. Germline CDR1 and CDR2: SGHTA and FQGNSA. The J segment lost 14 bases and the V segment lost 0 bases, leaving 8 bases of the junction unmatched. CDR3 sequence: CASSLASGAARYF. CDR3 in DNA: TGTGCCAGCAGCTTAGCCAGCGGGGCAGCCCGGTATTTT.

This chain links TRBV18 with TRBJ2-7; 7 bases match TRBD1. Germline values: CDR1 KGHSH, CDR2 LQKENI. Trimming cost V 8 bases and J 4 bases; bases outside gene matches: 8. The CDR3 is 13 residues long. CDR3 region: CASARTGSYEQYF. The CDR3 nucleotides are TGTGCCAGCGCTCGGACAGGATCTTACGAGCAGTACTTC. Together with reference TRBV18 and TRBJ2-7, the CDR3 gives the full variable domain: NAGVMQNPRHLVRRRGQEARLRCSPMKGHSHVYWYRQLPEEGLKFMVYLQKENIIDESGMPKERFSAEFPKEGPSILRIQQVVRGDSAAYFCASARTGSYEQYFGPGTRLTVT.

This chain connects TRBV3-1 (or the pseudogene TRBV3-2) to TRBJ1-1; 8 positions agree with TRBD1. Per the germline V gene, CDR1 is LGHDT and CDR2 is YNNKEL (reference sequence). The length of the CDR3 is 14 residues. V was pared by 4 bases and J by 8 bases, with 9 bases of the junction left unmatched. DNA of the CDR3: TGTGCCAGCAGCCCCCCGTTGAGACAGGGGGAAGCTTTCTTT. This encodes CASSPPLRQGEAFF.

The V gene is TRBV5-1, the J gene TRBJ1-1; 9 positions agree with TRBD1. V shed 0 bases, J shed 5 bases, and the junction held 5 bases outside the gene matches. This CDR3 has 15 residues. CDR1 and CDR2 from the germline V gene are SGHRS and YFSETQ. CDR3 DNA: TGCGCCAGCAGCTTGGAGGGGACAGGGAGAACTGAAGCTTTCTTT. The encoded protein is CASSLEGTGRTEAFF.

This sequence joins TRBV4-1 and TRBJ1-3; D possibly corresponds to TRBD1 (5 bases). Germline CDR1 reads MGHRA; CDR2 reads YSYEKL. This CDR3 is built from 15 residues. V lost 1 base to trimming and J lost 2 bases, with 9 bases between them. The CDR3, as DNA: TGCGCCAGCAGCCAAGGGGGCGCTGCTGGAAACACCATATATTTT. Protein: CASSQGGAAGNTIYF.

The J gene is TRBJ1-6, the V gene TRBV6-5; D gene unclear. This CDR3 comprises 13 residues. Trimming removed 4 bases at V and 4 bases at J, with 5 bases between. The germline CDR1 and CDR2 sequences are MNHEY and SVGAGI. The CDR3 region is CASSSRYNSPLHF. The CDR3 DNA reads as TGTGCCAGCAGTTCCCGTTATAATTCACCCCTCCACTTT.